The 25 T cell receptor beta chains given below trace back to one sample, sequenced in a study of control samples from healthy donors and cancer patients. Here immunoSEQ multiplex PCR was the method, and the copy in TCRdb shows in-frame clones only, minus some. This table holds around 85,000 clones, roughly 91% found once. Sequencing used blood. These receptors all come from a woman aged 55-70 years in good health.

V usage is TRBV4-1 and J usage is TRBJ1-4; TRBD1 is a possible D gene (5 bases). The CDR3 consists of 15 residues. CDR1 and CDR2 from the germline V gene are MGHRA and YSYEKL. V dropped 8 bases and J dropped 5 bases, with 18 bases sitting between them. This CDR3 reads CASGDPGLKNEKLFF. CDR3 bases: TGCGCCAGCGGGGACCCGGGACTGAAGAATGAAAAACTGTTTTTT.

CDR3 protein: CASSQPQAGSYEQYF. For the CDR3, the DNA is TGTGCCAGCAGCCAACCGCAGGCGGGGTCCTACGAGCAGTACTTC. The chain combines TRBV27 with TRBJ2-7, with D perhaps matching TRBD2 (6 bases). The CDR3 contains 15 residues. Trimming left V 6 bases short and J 1 base short, with 16 bases between. Germline CDR1 MNHEY, CDR2 SMNVEV (reference sequence).

In regard to this clone: Other DNA sequences of this sample code for an identical CDR3. The chain recombines TRBV7-2 with TRBJ2-1; D gene ambiguous. CDR3 length: 13 residues. Germline loops: CDR1 SGHTA, CDR2 FQGNSA. The ends were cut back, 3 bases at V and 6 bases at J, with 9 bases in the middle. CDR3 protein: CASSFSRGNEQFF. The CDR3 coding sequence is TGTGCCAGCAGCTTTAGTAGAGGCAATGAGCAGTTCTTC. The entire variable domain, with the rest obtained from reference TRBV7-2 and TRBJ2-1, is as follows: GAGVSQSPSNKVTEKGKDVELRCDPISGHTALYWYRQSLGQGLEFLIYFQGNSAPDKSGLPSDRFSAERTGGSVSTLTIQRTQQEDSAVYLCASSFSRGNEQFFGPGTRLTVL.

This chain connects TRBV6-5 to TRBJ2-7, with D maybe TRBD1 (7 bases). Between the trimmed V and J ends, which lost 10 bases and 6 bases, there was a span of 22 bases. Germline V gene lookup returns CDR1 MNHEY and CDR2 SVGAGI. This CDR3 is built from 14 residues. The CDR3 spells CATGGKTGPFEQYF. CDR3 DNA sequence: TGTGCCACCGGGGGAAAGACAGGGCCCTTCGAGCAGTACTTC.

The rearrangement joins TRBV5-1 to TRBJ2-3; 9 nucleotides agree with TRBD1. With 4 bases clipped from V and 6 bases from J, the junction kept 3 bases outside the gene matches. CDR1 and CDR2 (germline): SGHRS, YFSETQ. The CDR3 has 13 residues. The CDR3 sequence: CASSQQGADTQYF. The CDR3 region has the DNA TGCGCCAGCAGCCAACAGGGGGCCGATACGCAGTATTTT.

V and J are TRBV6-5 and TRBJ1-6, with D hard to call. The ends were cut back, 2 bases at V and 6 bases at J, with 11 bases in the middle. CDR3 length equals 15 residues. CDR1 and CDR2 from the germline V gene are MNHEY and SVGAGI. CDR3 protein: CASSYDRNPNSPLHF. In DNA, the CDR3 is TGTGCCAGCAGTTACGACCGAAATCCTAATTCACCCCTCCACTTT.

The J gene is TRBJ2-7, the V gene TRBV6-5, with D possibly called TRBD1 or TRBD2 (5 bases each). With 7 bases removed from V and 0 bases from J, the gap between germline ends came to 7 bases. This CDR3 has 12 residues. Germline V gene sequence: CDR1 MNHEY, CDR2 SVGAGI. CDR3 coding DNA: TGTGCCAGCAAGGGGAGCTCCTACGAGCAGTACTTC. This codes for CASKGSSYEQYF.

This clone was observed a handful of times. Here the CDR3 DNA reads TGTGCCAGCAGCTCTCAGGGGTGGAATGAAAAACTGTTTTTT. Protein product: CASSSQGWNEKLFF. V is TRBV7-9 and J is TRBJ1-4; possible D gene TRBD1, 6 bases. The germline gives CDR1 SEHNR, CDR2 FQNEAQ (reference sequence). CDR3 length: 14 amino acids. Deletions cut 4 bases from V and 5 bases from J, with 11 bases between. The full variable domain, its missing parts supplied by reference TRBV7-9 and TRBJ1-4, is DTGVSQNPRHKITKRGQNVTFRCDPISEHNRLYWYRQTLGQGPEFLTYFQNEAQLEKSRLLSDRFSAERPKGSFSTLEIQRTEQGDSAMYLCASSSQGWNEKLFFGSGTQLSVL.

The chain carries TRBV4-1 and TRBJ1-2; D is unresolved. CDR1 MGHRA and CDR2 YSYEKL come from the germline V gene. This CDR3 contains 15 residues. Trimming shortened V by 4 bases and J by 0 bases, and 12 bases separated the two germline ends. The CDR3 coding sequence is TGCGCCAGCAGCCTAGACATGACCACTAACTATGGCTACACCTTC. Protein sequence: CASSLDMTTNYGYTF.

This chain links TRBV12-3 or TRBV12-4 with TRBJ2-1; D remains unclear. V was cut by 3 bases and J by 5 bases, with 8 bases left in between. The CDR3 consists of 13 residues. CDR3 sequence (DNA): TGTGCCAGCAGTTTTTGGGCAGACAATGAGCAGTTCTTC. It translates to CASSFWADNEQFF.

Comments on this clone: Different DNA sequences within this sample yield the same CDR3. The rearrangement joins TRBV18 to TRBJ2-1; TRBD2 agrees at 14 bases. The V and J ends lost 6 bases and 5 bases, in that order; junction bases with no gene match: 3. Germline V CDR1 and CDR2: KGHSH, LQKENI. The CDR3 loop spans 15 amino acids. DNA of the CDR3: TGTGCCAGCTCCCCGGGACTAGCGGGGGACAATGAGCAGTTCTTC. Amino acids: CASSPGLAGDNEQFF.

The chain combines TRBV6-1 with TRBJ2-4; the D call may be TRBD1 or TRBD2 (5 bases each). Trimming removed 3 bases at V and 6 bases at J, with 18 bases between. CDR1 is MNHNS, CDR2 SASEGT, per germline. The CDR3 is made up of 16 amino acids. CDR3 DNA: TGTGCCAGCAGTGAGGGGTCGACGGGGCTTAGAAACATTCAGTACTTC. Translation: CASSEGSTGLRNIQYF.

This rearrangement joins TRBV2 to TRBJ1-4; TRBD1 is a possible D gene (6 bases). The length of the CDR3 is 14 residues. V was cut by 7 bases and J by 8 bases, with 17 bases left in between. From germline, CDR1 is SNHLY and CDR2 FYNNEI. CDR3 coding DNA: TGTGCCAGCACTGCGGGGGGGGCGCGGGAAAAACTGTTTTTT. It translates to CASTAGGAREKLFF.

The genes are TRBV7-2 and TRBJ1-4; D is unclear. Looked up from germline, CDR1 is SGHTA and CDR2 is FQGNSA. This CDR3 has 13 amino acids. V was trimmed by 3 bases and J by 7 bases, leaving 9 bases between them. CDR3 sequence (DNA): TGTGCCAGCAGCTTGATACACGGTGAAAAACTGTTTTTT. It yields the protein CASSLIHGEKLFF.

The chain employs TRBV5-1 and TRBJ1-5, with D possibly TRBD1 on 5 matching bases. The CDR3 contains 16 residues. Trimming removed 3 bases from V and 3 bases from J, with 16 bases in between. Per germline, CDR1 SGHRS and CDR2 YFSETQ. CDR3 DNA: TGCGCCAGCAGCTGCCTGGTCAGGGAACTCAATCAGCCCCAGCATTTT. This codes for CASSCLVRELNQPQHF.

The rearrangement links TRBV6-4 to TRBJ1-6; TRBD1 agrees at 8 bases. Germline trimming cut 2 bases from V and 9 bases from J; bases unmatched to any gene: 9. The CDR3 contains 16 residues. The germline gives CDR1 MRHNA, CDR2 SNTAGT. The CDR3: CASSDPRTGRGSPLHF. CDR3 nucleotides: TGTGCCAGCAGTGACCCGAGGACAGGGAGGGGTTCACCCCTCCACTTT.

The rearrangement uses TRBV7-3 and TRBJ2-6; D unresolved. The CDR3 has 13 amino acids. Trimming removed 2 bases from V and 4 bases from J, with 3 bases in between. The V gene's germline CDR1 is SGHTA and CDR2 FQGTGA. The CDR3 nucleotides read TGTGCCAGCAGCTTAGGCGGGGCCAACGTCCTGACTTTC. This gives the protein CASSLGGANVLTF.

The chain carries TRBV4-1 and TRBJ2-2; D not certain. Per the germline V gene, CDR1 is MGHRA and CDR2 is YSYEKL. The CDR3 extends over 14 amino acids. V was shortened by 1 base and J by 5 bases, with 8 bases between the two germline ends. The CDR3 nucleotides read TGCGCCAGCAGCCAAGTAGGAAAGACCGGGGAGCTGTTTTTT. It specifies CASSQVGKTGELFF.

The chain is built from TRBV27 and TRBJ2-7; the D gene is possibly TRBD1 (6 bases). The V gene lost 4 bases and the J gene lost 2 bases, with 15 bases spanning the gap. The CDR3 contains 15 residues. The germline V gene has CDR1 MNHEY and CDR2 SMNVEV (reference sequence). The DNA of the CDR3 is TGTGCCAGCAGTTCCGTTCCCGGGACAACCTACGAGCAGTACTTC. Protein sequence: CASSSVPGTTYEQYF.

The rearrangement uses TRBV27 and TRBJ1-2; D unresolved. The V gene's germline CDR1 is MNHEY and CDR2 SMNVEV (reference sequence). This CDR3 comprises 13 residues. V was cut by 3 bases and J by 2 bases, with 7 bases left in between. This CDR3 is CASSFASNYGYTF. The CDR3 DNA reads TGTGCCAGCAGTTTCGCCTCGAACTATGGCTACACCTTC.

V usage is TRBV30 and J usage is TRBJ1-2, with TRBD1 matching 9 bases. The ends lost 8 bases at V and 4 bases at J; junction bases unmatched: 8. The CDR3 is made up of 13 amino acids. Germline V lookup: CDR1 GTSNPN, CDR2 SVGIG (reference sequence). CDR3: CARSGQGAYGYTF. The CDR3 bases are TGTGCCCGCTCGGGACAGGGCGCCTATGGCTACACCTTC.

This chain connects TRBV24-1 to TRBJ1-2; D possibly corresponds to TRBD1 (5 bases). The ends were cut back, 3 bases at V and 3 bases at J, with 10 bases in the middle. This CDR3 contains 14 residues. In germline, CDR1 is KGHDR, CDR2 SFDVKD. The chain's CDR3 is CATSDVDSDYGYTF. The CDR3 DNA reads TGTGCCACCAGTGATGTAGACAGTGACTATGGCTACACCTTC.

This chain connects TRBV4-2 to TRBJ2-1; TRBD2 is a possible D gene (6 bases). Germline V gives CDR1 LGHNA, CDR2 YNFKEQ. The ends were cut back, 3 bases at V and 10 bases at J, with 16 bases in the middle. CDR3 length: 14 residues. CDR3 bases: TGTGCCAGCAGCCACTCCAACCCCGGACTAGAGCAGTTCTTC. Translating gives CASSHSNPGLEQFF.

The rearrangement joins TRBV28 to TRBJ1-2; a possible D gene is TRBD1 (6 bases). The CDR3 runs to 17 residues. V was trimmed by 5 bases and J by 3 bases, leaving 22 bases between them. Per the germline V gene, CDR1 is MDHEN and CDR2 is SYDVKM. The CDR3 spells CASSPRGGGRADYGYTF. The CDR3 DNA is TGTGCCAGCAGTCCCCGAGGGGGGGGGCGTGCGGACTATGGCTACACCTTC.

The chain is built from TRBV19 and TRBJ2-1, with D uncertain. Germline lookup yields CDR1 LNHDA and CDR2 SQIVND (reference sequence). This CDR3 is built from 14 residues. Trimming left V 2 bases short and J 5 bases short, with 10 bases between. DNA of the CDR3: TGTGCCAGTAGTATATTGCGGTATAACAATGAGCAGTTCTTC. The encoded protein is CASSILRYNNEQFF.